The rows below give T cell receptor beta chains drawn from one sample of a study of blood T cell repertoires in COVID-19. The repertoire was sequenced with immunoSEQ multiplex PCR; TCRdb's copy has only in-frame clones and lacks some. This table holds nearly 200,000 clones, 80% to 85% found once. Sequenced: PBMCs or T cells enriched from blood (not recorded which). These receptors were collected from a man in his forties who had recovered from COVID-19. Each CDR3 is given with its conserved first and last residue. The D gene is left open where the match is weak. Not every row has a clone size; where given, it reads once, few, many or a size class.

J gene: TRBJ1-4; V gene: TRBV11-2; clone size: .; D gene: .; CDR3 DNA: TGTGCCAGCAGCTTGTCACAGGGTAGTGAAAAACTGTTTTTT; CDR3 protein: CASSLSQGSEKLFF
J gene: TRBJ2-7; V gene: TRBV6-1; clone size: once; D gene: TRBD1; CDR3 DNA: TGTGCCAGCAGTGCCCTACTACAGGGGCAACCCTACGAGCAGTACTTC; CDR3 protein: CASSALLQGQPYEQYF
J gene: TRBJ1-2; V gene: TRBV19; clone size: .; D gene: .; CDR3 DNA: TGTGCCAGTAGCATGGACAGCTACTATGGCTACACCTTC; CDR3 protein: CASSMDSYYGYTF
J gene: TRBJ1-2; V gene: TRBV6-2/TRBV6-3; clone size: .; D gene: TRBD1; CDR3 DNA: TGTGCCAGCAGCGGACAGGCACTTGGCTACACCTTC; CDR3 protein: CASSGQALGYTF
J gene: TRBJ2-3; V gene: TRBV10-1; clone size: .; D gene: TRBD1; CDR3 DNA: TGCGCCAGCAGCCGCGGACAGGATGAAATACAATATTTT; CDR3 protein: CASSRGQDEIQYF
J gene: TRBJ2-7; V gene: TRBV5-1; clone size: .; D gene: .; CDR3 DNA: TGCGCCAGCAGCTCGGGTACTGGTCCTTTCGAGCAGTACTTC; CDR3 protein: CASSSGTGPFEQYF
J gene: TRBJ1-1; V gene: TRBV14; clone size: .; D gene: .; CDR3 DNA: TGTGCCAGCAGGCGACAATCCTACACTGAAGCTTTCTTT; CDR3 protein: CASRRQSYTEAFF
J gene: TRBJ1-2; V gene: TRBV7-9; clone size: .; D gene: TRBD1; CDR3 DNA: TGTGCCAGCAGCTTAGGACAGGGGTCCCGTAACTATGGCTACACCTTC; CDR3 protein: CASSLGQGSRNYGYTF
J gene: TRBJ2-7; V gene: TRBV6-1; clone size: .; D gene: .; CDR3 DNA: TGTGCCAGCAGTGAGGTAGGAGGGATGCAGTACTTC; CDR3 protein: CASSEVGGMQYF
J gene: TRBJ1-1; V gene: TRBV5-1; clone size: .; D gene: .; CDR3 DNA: TGCGCCAGCAGCTTAGACGAGGTCCCCACTGAAGCTTTCTTT; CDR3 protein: CASSLDEVPTEAFF
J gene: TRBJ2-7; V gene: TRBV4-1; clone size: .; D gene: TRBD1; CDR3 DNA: TGCGCCAGCAGCCAAGTGGGCAGGGGGACCATGTACGAGCAGTACTTC; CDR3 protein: CASSQVGRGTMYEQYF
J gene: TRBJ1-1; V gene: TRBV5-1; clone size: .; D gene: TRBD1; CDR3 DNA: TGCGCCAGCAGCAGACAGGGTCAGGGCACTGAAGCTTTCTTT; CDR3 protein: CASSRQGQGTEAFF
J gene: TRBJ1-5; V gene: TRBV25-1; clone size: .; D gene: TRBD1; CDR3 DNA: TGTGCCAGCAGTGCTACAGGGGAAGTTCAGCCCCAGCATTTT; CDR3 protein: CASSATGEVQPQHF
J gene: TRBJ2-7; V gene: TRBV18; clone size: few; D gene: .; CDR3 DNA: TGTGCCAGCTCACCAATGTTGAGACAGATCCACGAGCAGTACTTC; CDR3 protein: CASSPMLRQIHEQYF
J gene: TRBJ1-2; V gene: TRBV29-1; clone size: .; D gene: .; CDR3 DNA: TGCAGCGTTGGGGCAGGGCTTAACTATGGCTACACCTTC; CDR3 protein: CSVGAGLNYGYTF
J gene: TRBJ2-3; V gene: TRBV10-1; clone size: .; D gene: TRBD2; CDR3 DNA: TGCGCCAGCAGTGATGAAGGACTAGCGGGGAGGGATACGCAGTATTTT; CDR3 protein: CASSDEGLAGRDTQYF
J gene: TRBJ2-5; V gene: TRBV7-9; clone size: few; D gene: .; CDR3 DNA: TGTGCCAGCAGCCAGGACAATATAGAGACCCAGTACTTC; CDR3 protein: CASSQDNIETQYF
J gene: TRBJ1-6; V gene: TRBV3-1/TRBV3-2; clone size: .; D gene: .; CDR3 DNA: TGTGCCAGCAGCCCAGGACAGAGTAATTCACCCCTCCACTTT; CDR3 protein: CASSPGQSNSPLHF
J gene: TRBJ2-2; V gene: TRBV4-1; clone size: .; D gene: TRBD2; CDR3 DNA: TGCGCCAGTGGGGTAGCGGGGGGGCTCTTCACCGGGGAGCTGTTTTTT; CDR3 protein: CASGVAGGLFTGELFF
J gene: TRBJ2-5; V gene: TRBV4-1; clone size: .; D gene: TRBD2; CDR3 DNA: TGCGCCAGCAGCCAAGATCGTCCCGGGACTAGCGGGGACTACCAAGAGACCCAGTACTTC; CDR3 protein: CASSQDRPGTSGDYQETQYF
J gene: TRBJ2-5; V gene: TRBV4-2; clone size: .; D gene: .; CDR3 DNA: TGTGCCAGCAGCCAAGAGGACAGTCAAGAGACCCAGTACTTC; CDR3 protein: CASSQEDSQETQYF
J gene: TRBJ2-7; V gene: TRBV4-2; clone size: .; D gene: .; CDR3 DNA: TGTGCCAGCAGCCAAGAAGCCAGGGGAAACTACGAGCAGTACTTC; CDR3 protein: CASSQEARGNYEQYF
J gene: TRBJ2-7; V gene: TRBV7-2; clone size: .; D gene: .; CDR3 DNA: TGTGCCAGCAGCTTATCGCCTGGAGGTACCTACGAGCAGTACTTC; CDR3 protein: CASSLSPGGTYEQYF
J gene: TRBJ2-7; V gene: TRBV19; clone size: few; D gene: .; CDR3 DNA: TGTGCCAGTAGCATGTCGTCCCAGGGATCCTACGAGCAGTACTTC; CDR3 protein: CASSMSSQGSYEQYF
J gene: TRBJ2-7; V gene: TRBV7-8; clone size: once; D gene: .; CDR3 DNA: TGTGCCAGCAGTATCTCCTACGAGCAGTACTTC; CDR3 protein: CASSISYEQYF
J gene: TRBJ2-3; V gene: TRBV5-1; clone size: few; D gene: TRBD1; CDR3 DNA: TGCGCCAGCAGGACCCAGGGGGCGAGGGCAGATACGCAGTATTTT; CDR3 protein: CASRTQGARADTQYF
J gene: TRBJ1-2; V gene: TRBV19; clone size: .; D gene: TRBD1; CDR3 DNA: TGTGCCACTAGGGACAGGCGCCTTGGCTACACCTTC; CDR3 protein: CATRDRRLGYTF
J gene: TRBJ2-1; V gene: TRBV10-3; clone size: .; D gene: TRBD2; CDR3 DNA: TGTGCCATCAGTGACCCTGGACTAGCGGGGGGGCGAAGCTCCTACAATGAGCAGTTCTTC; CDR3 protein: CAISDPGLAGGRSSYNEQFF
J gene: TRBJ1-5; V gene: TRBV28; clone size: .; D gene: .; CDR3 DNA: TGTGCCAGCATTGGCACAGCCGAGACTAGCAATCAGCCCCAGCATTTT; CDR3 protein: CASIGTAETSNQPQHF
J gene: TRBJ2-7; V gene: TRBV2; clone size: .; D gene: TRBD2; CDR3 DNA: TGTGCCAGCAGTGGGACTAGCGGGGGTCCCTACGAGCAGTACTTC; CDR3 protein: CASSGTSGGPYEQYF
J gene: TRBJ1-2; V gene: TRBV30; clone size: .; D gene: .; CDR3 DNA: TGTGCCTGGAGAAACCCGAGCGTGGGCTACACCTTC; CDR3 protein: CAWRNPSVGYTF
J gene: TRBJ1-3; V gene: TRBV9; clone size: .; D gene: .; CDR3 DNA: TGTGCCAGCAGCGTAGGACCCGACAGGTACTCTGGAAACACCATATATTTT; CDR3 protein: CASSVGPDRYSGNTIYF
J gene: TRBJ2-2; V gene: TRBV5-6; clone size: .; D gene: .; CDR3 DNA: TGTGCCAGCAGCTTCTTGTCAGGGGCGACCGGGGAGCTGTTTTTT; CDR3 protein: CASSFLSGATGELFF
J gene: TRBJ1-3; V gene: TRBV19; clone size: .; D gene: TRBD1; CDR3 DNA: TGTGCCAGTGCCCCGGGACAGTCCGGAAACACCATATATTTT; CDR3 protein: CASAPGQSGNTIYF
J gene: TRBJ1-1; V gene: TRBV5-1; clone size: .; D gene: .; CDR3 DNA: TGCGCCAGCAGCTTAAAACCAGGGGTTACTGAAGCTTTCTTT; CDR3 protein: CASSLKPGVTEAFF
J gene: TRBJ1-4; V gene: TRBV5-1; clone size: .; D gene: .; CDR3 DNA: TGCGCCAGCACAGCGGGGGTTAATGAAAAACTGTTTTTT; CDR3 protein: CASTAGVNEKLFF
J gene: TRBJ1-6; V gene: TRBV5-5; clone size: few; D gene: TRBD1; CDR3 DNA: TGTGCCAGCAGCCGTACTTGGGACAGGGACAATTCACCCCTCCACTTT; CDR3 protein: CASSRTWDRDNSPLHF
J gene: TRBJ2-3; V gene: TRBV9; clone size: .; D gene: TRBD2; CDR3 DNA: TGTGCCAGCACCCCCAGAGGGGCTAGCGGGGGTACAGATACGCAGTATTTT; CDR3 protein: CASTPRGASGGTDTQYF
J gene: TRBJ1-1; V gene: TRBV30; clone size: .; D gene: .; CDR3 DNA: TGTGCCTGGAGCGGAGAGAACACTGAAGCTTTCTTT; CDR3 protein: CAWSGENTEAFF
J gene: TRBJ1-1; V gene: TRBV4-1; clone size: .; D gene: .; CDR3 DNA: TGCGCCAGCAGCCAAGATAGTCGGGGGAACACTGAAGCTTTCTTT; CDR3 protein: CASSQDSRGNTEAFF
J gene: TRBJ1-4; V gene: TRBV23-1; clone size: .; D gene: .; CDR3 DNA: TGCGCCAGCAGTCAGATCCGGGACATACATGAAAAACTGTTTTTT; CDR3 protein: CASSQIRDIHEKLFF
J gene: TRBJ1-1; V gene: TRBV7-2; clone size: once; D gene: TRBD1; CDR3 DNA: TGTGCCAGCAGCTTAGTAGGGGGCGGTACCACTGAAGCTTTCTTT; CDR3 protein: CASSLVGGGTTEAFF
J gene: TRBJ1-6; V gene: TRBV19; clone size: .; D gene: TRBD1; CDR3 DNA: TGTGCCACCCGGCGGGACAGGGGAGGAAATTCACCCCTCCACTTT; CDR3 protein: CATRRDRGGNSPLHF
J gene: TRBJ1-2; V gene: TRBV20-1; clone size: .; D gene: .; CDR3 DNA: TGCAGTGCTAGTGACCGCCTGGGGCCTAACTATGGCTACACCTTC; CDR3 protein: CSASDRLGPNYGYTF
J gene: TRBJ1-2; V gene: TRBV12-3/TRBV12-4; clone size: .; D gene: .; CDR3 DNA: TGTGCCAGCAGTTTATGGGCTCGGGGCTACACCTTC; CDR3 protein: CASSLWARGYTF
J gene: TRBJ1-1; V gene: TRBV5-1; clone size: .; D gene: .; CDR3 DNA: TGCGCCAGCAAGTCGGGGGTGGGGAACACTGAAGCTTTCTTT; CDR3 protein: CASKSGVGNTEAFF
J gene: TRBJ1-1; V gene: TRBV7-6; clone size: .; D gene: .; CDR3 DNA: TGTGCCAGCAGCCGTCAAGGGGATTGGAACACTGAAGCTTTCTTT; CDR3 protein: CASSRQGDWNTEAFF
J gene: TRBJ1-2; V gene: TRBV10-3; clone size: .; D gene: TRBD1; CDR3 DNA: TGTGCCATCAGTGGGCAGGACAGGGTTAACTATGGCTACACCTTC; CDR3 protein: CAISGQDRVNYGYTF
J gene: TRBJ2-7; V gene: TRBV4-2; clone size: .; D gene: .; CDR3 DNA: TGTGCCAGCAGCCATGACAACTCCTACGAGCAGTACTTC; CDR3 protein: CASSHDNSYEQYF
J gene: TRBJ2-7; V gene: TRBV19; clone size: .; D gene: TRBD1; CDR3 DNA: TGTGCCAGTAGTCCGCGACAGGGCCTTCCCGAGCAGTACTTC; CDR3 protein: CASSPRQGLPEQYF
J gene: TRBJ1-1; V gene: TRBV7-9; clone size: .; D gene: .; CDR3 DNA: TGTGCCAGCAGCGGAGGGTCGGTGAACACTGAAGCTTTCTTT; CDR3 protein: CASSGGSVNTEAFF
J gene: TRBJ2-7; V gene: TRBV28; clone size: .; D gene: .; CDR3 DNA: TGTGCCAGCTCCCTGGGGCAGGCGGACGAGCAGTACTTC; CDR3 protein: CASSLGQADEQYF
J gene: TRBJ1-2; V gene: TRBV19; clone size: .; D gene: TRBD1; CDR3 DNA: TGTGCCAGTGAGGGCATCAGGGGGCGGCGGAGCTATGGCTACACCTTC; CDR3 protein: CASEGIRGRRSYGYTF
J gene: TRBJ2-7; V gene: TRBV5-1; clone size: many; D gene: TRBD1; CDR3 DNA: TGCGCCAGCAGCTCCCGACAGGGTTCCTACGAGCAGTACTTC; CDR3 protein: CASSSRQGSYEQYF
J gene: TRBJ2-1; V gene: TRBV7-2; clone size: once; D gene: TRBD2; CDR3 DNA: TGTGCCAGCAGGTCAGGGACTAGCCAGTACAATGAGCAGTTCTTC; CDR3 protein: CASRSGTSQYNEQFF
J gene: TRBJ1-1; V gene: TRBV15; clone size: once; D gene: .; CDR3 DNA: TGTGCCACCAGCAAACGGGCAGGCCAGGGGTACATGAACACTGAAGCTTTCTTT; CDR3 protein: CATSKRAGQGYMNTEAFF
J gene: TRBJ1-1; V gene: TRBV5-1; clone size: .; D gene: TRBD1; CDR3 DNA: TGCGCCAGCAGCTTATTAGGGACAGCGGTGAACACTGAAGCTTTCTTT; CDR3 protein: CASSLLGTAVNTEAFF
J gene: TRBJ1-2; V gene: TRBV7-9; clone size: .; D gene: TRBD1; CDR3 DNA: TGTGCCAGCAGCGGGACAGGGGGATCATATGGCTACACCTTC; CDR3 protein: CASSGTGGSYGYTF
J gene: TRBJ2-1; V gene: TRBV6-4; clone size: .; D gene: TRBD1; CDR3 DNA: TGTGCCAGCAGTGACTCAAGGACAGGGGTCAGGAATGAGCAGTTCTTC; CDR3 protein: CASSDSRTGVRNEQFF